These 5 T cell receptor beta chains originate from one sample sequenced in a study of cytomegalovirus exposure and HLA in healthy donors. The PCR was carried out with 60 Vbeta primers and 13 Jbeta primers. TCRdb's table, derived via immunoSEQ multiplex PCR, lists solely in-frame clones and lacks some. The sample consists of under 200,000 clones, 82% of them appearing once. Input material: PBMCs. The receptors originated from a girl between 10 and 17 years old in good health and CMV-seropositive.

This clone was seen once. The rearrangement joins TRBV5-6 to TRBJ2-3; D possibly corresponds to TRBD1 (5 bases). The length of the CDR3 is 15 residues. Germline V gene data show CDR1 as SGHDT and CDR2 as YYEEEE. V lost 1 base and J lost 2, with 11 bases in between. The CDR3 bases are TGTGCCAGCAGCTTGTGGCAGGGTACCACAGATACGCAGTATTTT. Protein product: CASSLWQGTTDTQYF.

The chain has TRBV7-9 and TRBJ1-3; 7 bases are a match to TRBD1. Trimming took 5 bases from V and 0 from J; bases not matched to a gene: 4. Germline V gene lookup returns CDR1 SEHNR and CDR2 FQNEAQ (reference sequence). The CDR3 loop spans 15 amino acids. The CDR3 protein is CASSGDRASGNTIYF. The CDR3 DNA sequence: TGTGCCAGCAGCGGCGACAGGGCCTCTGGAAACACCATATATTTT.

The rearrangement joins TRBV5-5 to TRBJ1-2; a possible D gene is TRBD1 (5 bases). Per the germline V gene, CDR1 is SGHKS and CDR2 is YYEKEE (reference sequence). The CDR3 contains 14 residues. The V gene lost 1 base and the J gene lost 6 bases, with 13 bases spanning the gap. The CDR3 reads CASSLFTGENGYTF. The CDR3 region has the DNA TGTGCCAGCAGCTTGTTTACGGGGGAGAATGGCTACACCTTC. Full variable domain (rest looked up from reference TRBV5-5 and TRBJ1-2): DAGVTQSPTHLIKTRGQQVTLRCSPISGHKSVSWYQQVLGQGPQFIFQYYEKEERGRGNFPDRFSARQFPNYSSELNVNALLLGDSALYLCASSLFTGENGYTFGSGTRLTVV.

This chain connects TRBV7-9 to TRBJ1-2; D gene unclear. Germline values: CDR1 SEHNR, CDR2 FQNEAQ (reference sequence). Trimming left V 3 bases short and J 1 base short, with 9 bases between. The CDR3 consists of 14 residues. The CDR3 loop reads CASSLLTINYGYTF. In DNA form, the CDR3 reads TGTGCCAGCAGCTTGTTAACAATTAACTATGGCTACACCTTC. The whole variable domain, remainder taken from reference TRBV7-9 and TRBJ1-2, is DTGVSQNPRHKITKRGQNVTFRCDPISEHNRLYWYRQTLGQGPEFLTYFQNEAQLEKSRLLSDRFSAERPKGSFSTLEIQRTEQGDSAMYLCASSLLTINYGYTFGSGTRLTVV.

The chain couples TRBV5-4 to TRBJ1-5; the match to TRBD1 covers 9 bases. Unmatched junction bases numbered 6, after V lost 4 bases and J lost 7 bases. The CDR3 totals 14 residues. Germline V gene data show CDR1 as SGHNT and CDR2 as YYREEE (reference sequence). The CDR3 DNA reads as TGTGCCAGCAGCGTGGACAGGGGTCTACAGCCCCAGCATTTT. Encoded protein: CASSVDRGLQPQHF.